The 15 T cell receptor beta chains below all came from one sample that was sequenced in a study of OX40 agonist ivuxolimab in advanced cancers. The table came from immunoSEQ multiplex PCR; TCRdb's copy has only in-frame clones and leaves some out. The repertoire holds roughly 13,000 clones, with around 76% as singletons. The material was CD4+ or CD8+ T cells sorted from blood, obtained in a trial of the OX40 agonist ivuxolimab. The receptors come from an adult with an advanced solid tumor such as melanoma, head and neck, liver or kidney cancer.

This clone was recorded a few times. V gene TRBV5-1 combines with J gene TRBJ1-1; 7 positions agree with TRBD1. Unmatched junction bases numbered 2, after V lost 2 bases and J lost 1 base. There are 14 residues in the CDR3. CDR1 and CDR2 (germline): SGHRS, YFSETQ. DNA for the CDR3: TGCGCCAGCAGCTTACGGACAGGGAACACTGAAGCTTTCTTT. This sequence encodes CASSLRTGNTEAFF.

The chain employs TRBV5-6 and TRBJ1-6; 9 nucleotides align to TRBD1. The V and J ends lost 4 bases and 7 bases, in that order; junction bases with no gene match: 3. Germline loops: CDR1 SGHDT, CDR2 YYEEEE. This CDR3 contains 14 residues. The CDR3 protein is CASSDGTGNSPLHF. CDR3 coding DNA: TGTGCCAGCAGCGACGGGACAGGGAATTCACCCCTCCACTTT.

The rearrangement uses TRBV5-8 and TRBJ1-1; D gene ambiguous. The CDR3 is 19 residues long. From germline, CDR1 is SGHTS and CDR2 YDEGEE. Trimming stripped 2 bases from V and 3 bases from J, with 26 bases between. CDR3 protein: CASSFLPSYQPRGDTEAFF. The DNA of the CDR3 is TGTGCCAGCAGCTTCCTCCCCTCATACCAACCCCGGGGAGACACTGAAGCTTTCTTT.

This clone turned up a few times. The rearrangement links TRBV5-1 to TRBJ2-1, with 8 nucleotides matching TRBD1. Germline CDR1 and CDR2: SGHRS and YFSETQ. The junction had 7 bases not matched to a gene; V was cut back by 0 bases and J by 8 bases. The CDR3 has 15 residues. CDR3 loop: CASSLARTGSDEQFF. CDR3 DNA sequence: TGCGCCAGCAGCTTGGCTAGGACAGGGTCGGATGAGCAGTTCTTC. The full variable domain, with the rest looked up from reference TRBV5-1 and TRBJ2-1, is KAGVTQTPRYLIKTRGQQVTLSCSPISGHRSVSWYQQTPGQGLQFLFEYFSETQRNKGNFPGRFSGRQFSNSRSEMNVSTLELGDSALYLCASSLARTGSDEQFFGPGTRLTVL.

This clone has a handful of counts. DNA of the CDR3: TGCGCCAGCAGCCAAGAGGCGGTTAGGGGCACTGAAGCTTTCTTT. Translated: CASSQEAVRGTEAFF. The chain links TRBV4-3 to TRBJ1-1; maybe TRBD1 (5 bases). V gave up 0 bases and J gave up 4 bases, with 12 bases separating them. The CDR3 is 15 amino acids. Germline values: CDR1 LGHNA, CDR2 YSLEER.

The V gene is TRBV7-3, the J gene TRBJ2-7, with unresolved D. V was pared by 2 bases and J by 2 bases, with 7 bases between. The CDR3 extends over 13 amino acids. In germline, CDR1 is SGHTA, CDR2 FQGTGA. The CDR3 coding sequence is TGTGCCAGCAGCTTAGGAGCACCCTACGAGCAGTACTTC. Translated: CASSLGAPYEQYF. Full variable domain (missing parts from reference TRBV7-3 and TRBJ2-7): GAGVSQTPSNKVTEKGKYVELRCDPISGHTALYWYRQSLGQGPEFLIYFQGTGAADDSGLPNDRFFAVRPEGSVSTLKIQRTERGDSAVYLCASSLGAPYEQYFGPGTRLTVT.

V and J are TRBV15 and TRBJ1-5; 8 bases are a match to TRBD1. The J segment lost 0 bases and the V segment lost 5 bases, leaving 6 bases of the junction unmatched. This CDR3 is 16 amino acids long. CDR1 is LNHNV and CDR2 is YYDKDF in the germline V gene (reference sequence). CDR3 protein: CATSLDRGPSNQPQHF. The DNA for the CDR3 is TGTGCCACCAGCCTCGACAGGGGACCTAGCAATCAGCCCCAGCATTTT.

Here the CDR3 reads CAWSVVSREETQYF. The CDR3 DNA reads TGTGCCTGGAGTGTGGTTAGCAGGGAAGAGACCCAGTACTTC. The genes are TRBV30 and TRBJ2-5; tentative D call: TRBD1 (5 bases). There are 14 residues in the CDR3. Trimming took 0 bases from V and 3 from J, leaving 11 bases between them. Germline V gene data show CDR1 as GTSNPN and CDR2 as SVGIG (reference sequence).

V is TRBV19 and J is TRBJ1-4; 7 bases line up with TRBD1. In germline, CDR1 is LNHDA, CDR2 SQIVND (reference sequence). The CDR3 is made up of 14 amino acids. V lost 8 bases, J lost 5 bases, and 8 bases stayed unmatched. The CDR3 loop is CASLYRGENEKLFF. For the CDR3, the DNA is TGTGCCAGTTTATACAGGGGAGAGAATGAAAAACTGTTTTTT.

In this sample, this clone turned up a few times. The CDR3 region has the DNA TGTGCCAGCAGTTACTCGACATGGGAGTTCTTC. This sequence encodes CASSYSTWEFF. The rearrangement joins TRBV6-6 to TRBJ2-1; D gene uncertain. Trimming left V 0 bases short and J 14 bases short, with 8 bases between. Germline loops: CDR1 MNHNY, CDR2 SVGAGI (reference sequence). The CDR3 loop spans 11 amino acids.

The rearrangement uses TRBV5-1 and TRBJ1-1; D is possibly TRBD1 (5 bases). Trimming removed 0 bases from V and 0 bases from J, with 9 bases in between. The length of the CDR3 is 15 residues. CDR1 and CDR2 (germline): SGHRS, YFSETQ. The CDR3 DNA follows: TGCGCCAGCAGCTTGGTTCAGGGTCTGAACACTGAAGCTTTCTTT. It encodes CASSLVQGLNTEAFF.

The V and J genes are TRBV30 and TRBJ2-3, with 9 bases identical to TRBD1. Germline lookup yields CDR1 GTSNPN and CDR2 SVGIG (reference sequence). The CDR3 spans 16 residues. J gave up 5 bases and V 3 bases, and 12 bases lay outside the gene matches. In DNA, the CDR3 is TGTGCCTGGAGCGGGCCGGGACAGGGTCTTGGAGATACGCAGTATTTT. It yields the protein CAWSGPGQGLGDTQYF.

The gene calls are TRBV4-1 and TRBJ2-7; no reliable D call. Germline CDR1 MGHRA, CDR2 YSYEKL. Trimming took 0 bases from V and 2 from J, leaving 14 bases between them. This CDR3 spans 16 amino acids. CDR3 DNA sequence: TGCGCCAGCAGCCAAGAAGGAAGTCCGGCCGCCTACGAGCAGTACTTC. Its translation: CASSQEGSPAAYEQYF.

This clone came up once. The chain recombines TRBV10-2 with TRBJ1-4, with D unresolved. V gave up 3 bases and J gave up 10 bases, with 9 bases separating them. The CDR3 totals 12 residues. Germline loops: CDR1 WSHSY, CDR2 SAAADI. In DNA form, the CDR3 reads TGCGCCAGCAGTGAAGACCGGGTAAAACTGTTTTTT. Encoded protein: CASSEDRVKLFF.

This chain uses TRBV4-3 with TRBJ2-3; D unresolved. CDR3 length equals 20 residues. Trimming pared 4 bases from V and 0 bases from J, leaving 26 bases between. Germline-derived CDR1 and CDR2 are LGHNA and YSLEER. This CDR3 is CASSPRIRIREGTSTDTQYF. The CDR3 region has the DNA TGCGCCAGCAGCCCAAGAATTAGGATCCGAGAAGGAACTAGCACAGATACGCAGTATTTT.